The 20 T cell receptor beta chains below come from one sample, sequenced in a study of cytomegalovirus exposure and HLA in healthy donors. Amplification used 60 Vbeta primers and 13 Jbeta primers. Profiled with immunoSEQ multiplex PCR; TCRdb holds only in-frame clones, not every one. The sample has more than 130,000 clones, 70% to 80% seen once. The sample taken for sequencing was PBMCs. These TCRs come from a man aged 18 to 35 in good health and CMV-seronegative.

The rearrangement joins TRBV4-1 to TRBJ1-1; unclear D gene. The CDR3 runs to 16 residues. In germline, CDR1 is MGHRA, CDR2 YSYEKL. Trimming took 4 bases from V and 0 from J, leaving 15 bases between them. The CDR3 region is CASSPFPIQMNTEAFF. For the CDR3, the DNA is TGCGCCAGCAGCCCTTTCCCGATACAAATGAACACTGAAGCTTTCTTT.

The chain combines TRBV7-2 with TRBJ1-2, with 11 bases fitting TRBD1. Unmatched junction bases numbered 4, after V lost 1 base and J lost 6 bases. The CDR3 covers 15 residues. Germline CDR1 SGHTA, CDR2 FQGNSA. Written as DNA, the CDR3 is TGTGCCAGCAGCTTAGTTAGGGGACAGGGGGATGGCTACACCTTC. Residues: CASSLVRGQGDGYTF.

The rearrangement joins TRBV4-1 to TRBJ2-5, with D maybe TRBD1 (6 bases). This CDR3 has 15 residues. V shed 0 bases and J shed 4 bases, with 12 bases lying between them. The germline CDR1 and CDR2 sequences are MGHRA and YSYEKL. The CDR3: CASSQDPGERETQYF. In nucleotides, the CDR3 is TGCGCCAGCAGCCAAGATCCAGGGGAGAGAGAGACCCAGTACTTC.

This chain uses TRBV10-3 with TRBJ2-7, with 8 positions matching TRBD2. CDR3 size: 14 residues. Germline V lookup: CDR1 ENHRY, CDR2 SYGVKD. V lost 4 bases to trimming and J lost 1 base; unmatched junction nucleotides: 3. The CDR3 DNA sequence: TGTGCCATCAGTGCCGCGGGAGGATCCTACGAGCAGTACTTC. This sequence encodes CAISAAGGSYEQYF.

The chain joins TRBV7-8 to TRBJ2-2; 8 bases map to TRBD2. Germline V gene data show CDR1 as SGHVS and CDR2 as FQNEAQ. The CDR3 runs 19 residues. The V and J ends lost 4 bases and 6 bases, in that order; junction bases with no gene match: 19. CDR3 nucleotides: TGTGCCAGCAGCTCCCTGCCCCTTTTCGGGGGGGCTCTGGCCGGGGAGCTGTTTTTT. Amino acid sequence: CASSSLPLFGGALAGELFF.

This chain links TRBV6-5 with TRBJ2-7; tentative D call: TRBD2 (7 bases). Germline V gives CDR1 MNHEY, CDR2 SVGAGI. V lost 5 bases and J lost 3, with 17 bases in between. The CDR3 runs to 15 residues. This CDR3 reads CASSTLRRGLYEQYF. CDR3 nucleotides: TGTGCCAGCAGTACACTTCGGCGGGGGCTCTACGAGCAGTACTTC.

The table lists this clone with a few counts. The V and J genes are TRBV9 and TRBJ2-3; D perhaps matches TRBD2 (5 bases). Looked up from germline, CDR1 is SGDLS and CDR2 is YYNGEE. The CDR3 sequence is 15 residues long. The V gene lost 2 bases and the J gene lost 2 bases, with 12 bases spanning the gap. The CDR3 DNA reads TGTGCCAGCAGCGTGAGGGCCCCCCCCACAGATACGCAGTATTTT. It yields the protein CASSVRAPPTDTQYF.

The J gene is TRBJ2-3, the V gene TRBV21-1; the table's D call, TRBD2, was not checked against the DNA. TRBV21-1 has pseudogene status. The CDR3 sequence is 22 residues long. CDR3 residues: CASSKALGLTSGPSLSTDTQYF. Written as DNA, the CDR3 is TGTGCCAGCAGCAAAGCGCTGGGTTTGACTAGCGGGCCCTCTCTTAGCACAGATACGCAGTATTTT.

The chain has TRBV10-3 and TRBJ1-1, with unresolved D. The CDR3 extends over 15 amino acids. V was clipped by 3 bases and J by 4 bases, with 15 bases between them. Germline lookup yields CDR1 ENHRY and CDR2 SYGVKD. The CDR3 DNA is TGTGCCATCAGTGACATCCTAGATGGAGGCACTGAAGCTTTCTTT. Translation gives CAISDILDGGTEAFF.

This chain joins TRBV2 and TRBJ1-5, with 7 bases that match TRBD1. There are 14 residues in the CDR3. V trimming: 7 bases; J trimming: 3 bases; junction bases outside the gene matches: 6. Per the germline V gene, CDR1 is SNHLY and CDR2 is FYNNEI. Written as DNA, the CDR3 is TGTGCCAGCAAGCCGACAGGGACCAATCAGCCCCAGCATTTT. Translated: CASKPTGTNQPQHF.

V gene TRBV13 combines with J gene TRBJ1-3, with 11 positions matching TRBD1. Trimming at V came to 2 bases and at J to 7 bases, leaving 4 bases not matched to a gene. Germline V gene sequence: CDR1 PRHDT, CDR2 FYEKMQ (reference sequence). The CDR3 is 15 residues long. The CDR3 spells CASSLSDRGRNTIYF. CDR3 bases: TGTGCCAGCAGCTTATCGGACAGGGGGCGGAACACCATATATTTT.

The chain carries TRBV5-4 and TRBJ1-2; D gene uncertain. The CDR3 is 13 amino acids. V shed 1 base and J shed 7 bases, with 11 bases lying between them. In germline, CDR1 is SGHNT, CDR2 YYREEE (reference sequence). In DNA form, the CDR3 reads TGTGCCAGCAGCTTGATCGGGGAGAGTGGCTACACCTTC. Protein sequence: CASSLIGESGYTF.

This chain uses TRBV5-5 with TRBJ1-2; 10 bases are a match to TRBD1. V trimming: 3 bases; J trimming: 3 bases; junction bases outside the gene matches: 14. CDR1 and CDR2 (germline): SGHKS, YYEKEE (reference sequence). This CDR3 region has 18 residues. The CDR3 is CASSSQTGGMGFDYGYTF. In DNA form, the CDR3 reads TGTGCCAGCAGCTCACAGACAGGGGGCATGGGTTTCGACTATGGCTACACCTTC.

This sequence joins TRBV11-2 and TRBJ2-5, with 8 bases that match TRBD1. The CDR3 is made up of 14 amino acids. The germline V gene encodes CDR1 SGHAT and CDR2 FQNNGV. V dropped 5 bases and J dropped 5; count of bases not matched to a gene: 7. Written as DNA, the CDR3 is TGTGCCAGCAGCAAAGACAGGGGATGGGAGACCCAGTACTTC. It codes for CASSKDRGWETQYF.

This chain connects TRBV9 to TRBJ1-5; 8 nucleotides align to TRBD1. J was trimmed by 2 bases and V by 4 bases; bases with no gene match: 5. CDR3 length: 15 residues. CDR1 is SGDLS and CDR2 is YYNGEE in the germline V gene. In DNA, the CDR3 is TGTGCCAGCAGCCCGGACAGGGCAGGCAATCAGCCCCAGCATTTT. Protein sequence: CASSPDRAGNQPQHF.

V usage is TRBV28 and J usage is TRBJ2-1; D remains unclear. Trimming removed 5 bases at V and 3 bases at J, with 8 bases between. The germline gives CDR1 MDHEN, CDR2 SYDVKM. The CDR3 length is 13 residues. The CDR3 DNA sequence: TGTGCCAGCAGTGTGCAGAACTACAATGAGCAGTTCTTC. Its translation: CASSVQNYNEQFF.

This clone was observed a handful of times. The gene calls are TRBV27 and TRBJ2-7; 9 bases are shared with TRBD2. Germline trimming cut 5 bases from V and 7 bases from J; bases unmatched to any gene: 12. The CDR3 contains 15 residues. Germline V gene sequence: CDR1 MNHEY, CDR2 SMNVEV (reference sequence). Here the CDR3 DNA reads TGTGCCAGCAGTCCATCCCTGACTAGCGGCCGGGAGCAGTACTTC. Its translation is CASSPSLTSGREQYF.

The chain uses TRBV30 and TRBJ1-5; no clear D gene. The ends were cut back, 1 base at V and 5 bases at J, with 9 bases in the middle. Germline V CDR1 and CDR2: GTSNPN, SVGIG (reference sequence). The CDR3 sequence is 13 residues long. The CDR3 DNA reads as TGTGCCTGGAGTGCACGAGGGCATCAGCCCCAGCATTTT. As protein: CAWSARGHQPQHF. Together with reference TRBV30 and TRBJ1-5, the CDR3 gives the full variable domain: SQTIHQWPATLVQPVGSPLSLECTVEGTSNPNLYWYRQAAGRGLQLLFYSVGIGQISSEVPQNLSASRPQDRQFILSSKKLLLSDSGFYLCAWSARGHQPQHFGDGTRLSIL.

About this clone: The junction differs from germline at one of its ends, possibly a read error. The V gene is TRBV29-1, the J gene TRBJ1-2, with 9 bases identical to TRBD1. Germline V lookup: CDR1 SQVTM, CDR2 ANQGSEA. This CDR3 is built from 12 residues. CDR3 in amino acids: CSVMDRGEGCTF. The DNA of the CDR3 is TGCAGCGTCATGGACAGGGGAGAGGGCTGCACCTTC.

The J gene is TRBJ1-5, the V gene TRBV7-3, with D tentatively TRBD1 (5 bases). The germline V gene has CDR1 SGHTA and CDR2 FQGTGA. V lost 6 bases, J lost 4 bases, and 10 bases lay in between. CDR3 size: 13 residues. The CDR3 loop is CASSTGENQPQHF. DNA of the CDR3: TGTGCCAGCAGTACGGGGGAAAATCAGCCCCAGCATTTT. Using reference TRBV7-3 and TRBJ1-5 for the parts outside the CDR3, the full variable domain is GAGVSQTPSNKVTEKGKYVELRCDPISGHTALYWYRQSLGQGPEFLIYFQGTGAADDSGLPNDRFFAVRPEGSVSTLKIQRTERGDSAVYLCASSTGENQPQHFGDGTRLSIL.